This T cell receptor beta chain derives from a study of blood T cell repertoires in COVID-19. Study context: Samples representing acute and convalescent COVID-19 were sourced from the United States, Italy and Spain. T cells, B-cell-depleted T cells, or PBMCs supplied cDNA or gDNA.

Study processing details: The assay estimated nucleated cells by amplifying reference gene primers. TCRdb's table, derived via immunoSEQ multiplex PCR, lists solely in-frame clones and lacks some. V and J calls and clone size are as listed in that table; D and trimming were resolved from the DNA. The table includes about 180,000 clones, approximately 85% detected once. Germline CDR1 reads LNHNV; CDR2 reads YYDKDF (reference sequence). This CDR3 contains 15 residues. V dropped 0 bases and J dropped 4 bases, with 11 bases sitting between them. The TCR sequence derives from a man aged 60-69 years with acute or convalescent COVID-19. Material: peripheral blood. J is TRBJ2-3 and V is TRBV15; D is ambiguous. Here the CDR3 reads CATSRDLGGSDTQYF. The CDR3 DNA reads as TGTGCCACCAGCAGAGATCTTGGTGGCTCAGATACGCAGTATTTT.